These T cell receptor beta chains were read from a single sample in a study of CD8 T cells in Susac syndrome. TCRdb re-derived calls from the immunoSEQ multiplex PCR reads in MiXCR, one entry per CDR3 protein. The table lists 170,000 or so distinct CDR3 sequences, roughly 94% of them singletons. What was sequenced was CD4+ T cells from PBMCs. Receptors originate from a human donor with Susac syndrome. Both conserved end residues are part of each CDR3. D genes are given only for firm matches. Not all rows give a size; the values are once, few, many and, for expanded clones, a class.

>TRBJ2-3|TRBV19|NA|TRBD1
TGTGCCAGTGGACAGGTCGTCGGGTTTGATACGCAGTATTTT
CASGQVVGFDTQYF
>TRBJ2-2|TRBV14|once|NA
TGTGCCAGCAGACACCAGAACACCGGGGAGCTGTTTTTT
CASRHQNTGELFF
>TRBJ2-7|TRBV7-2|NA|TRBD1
TGTGCCAGCAGCCGACAGGGGGTAGGCTACGAGCAGTACTTC
CASSRQGVGYEQYF
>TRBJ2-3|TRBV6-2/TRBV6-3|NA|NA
TGTGCCAGCAGTTACGTGCATTCCACAGATACGCAGTATTTT
CASSYVHSTDTQYF
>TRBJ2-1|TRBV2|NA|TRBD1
TGTGCCAGCAGCGAGGACAGGGGGTCCAATGAGCAGTTCTTC
CASSEDRGSNEQFF
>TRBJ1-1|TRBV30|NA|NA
TGTGCCTGGGGAACAGGTAACACTGAAGCTTTCTTT
CAWGTGNTEAFF
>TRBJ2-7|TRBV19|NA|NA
TGTGCCAGTAGTATTCACCCGCTAAGCGACGAGCAGTACTTC
CASSIHPLSDEQYF
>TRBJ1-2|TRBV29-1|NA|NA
TGCAGCGTTGGAGTAGACAATTACTATGGCTACACCTTC
CSVGVDNYYGYTF
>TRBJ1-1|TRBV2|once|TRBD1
TGTGCCAGCAACCCGGACAGGGTGCGAGAAGCTTTCTTT
CASNPDRVREAFF
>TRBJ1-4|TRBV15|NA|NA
TGTGCCACCAGCAGAGAACGGGTAGGGAGGGAAAAACTGTTTTTT
CATSRERVGREKLFF
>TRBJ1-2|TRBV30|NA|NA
TGTGCCTGGTCCGAAGGGGCCCTCTATGGCTACACCTTC
CAWSEGALYGYTF
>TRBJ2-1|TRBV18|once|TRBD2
TGTGCCAGCTCCCCGCGCGGGGGAGATTGGAATGAGCAGTTCTTC
CASSPRGGDWNEQFF
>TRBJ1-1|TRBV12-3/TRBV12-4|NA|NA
TGTGCCAGCAATCTAAACGGGCCAGAAGCGTCGAACACTGAAGCTTTCTTT
CASNLNGPEASNTEAFF
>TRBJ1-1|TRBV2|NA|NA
TGTGCCAGCAGTTTGGAGGACGGCACTGAAGCTTTCTTT
CASSLEDGTEAFF